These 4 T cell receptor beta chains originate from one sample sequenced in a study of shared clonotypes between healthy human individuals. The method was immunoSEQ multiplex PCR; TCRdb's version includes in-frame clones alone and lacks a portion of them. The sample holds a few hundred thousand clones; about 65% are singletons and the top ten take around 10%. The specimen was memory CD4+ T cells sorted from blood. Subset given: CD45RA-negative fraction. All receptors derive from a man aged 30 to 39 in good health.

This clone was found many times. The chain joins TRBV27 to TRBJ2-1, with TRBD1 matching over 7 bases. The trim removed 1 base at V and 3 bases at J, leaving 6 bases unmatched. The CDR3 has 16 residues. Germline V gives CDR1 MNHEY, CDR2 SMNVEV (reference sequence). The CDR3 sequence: CASSLYRGLFYNEQFF. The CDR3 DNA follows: TGTGCCAGCAGTTTATATAGGGGGCTGTTCTACAATGAGCAGTTCTTC.

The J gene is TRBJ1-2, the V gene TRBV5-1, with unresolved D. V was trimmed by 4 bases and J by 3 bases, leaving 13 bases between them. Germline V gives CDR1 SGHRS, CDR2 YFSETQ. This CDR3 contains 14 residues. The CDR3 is CASSPVGRDYGYTF. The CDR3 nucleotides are TGCGCCAGCAGCCCGGTGGGCAGAGACTATGGCTACACCTTC.

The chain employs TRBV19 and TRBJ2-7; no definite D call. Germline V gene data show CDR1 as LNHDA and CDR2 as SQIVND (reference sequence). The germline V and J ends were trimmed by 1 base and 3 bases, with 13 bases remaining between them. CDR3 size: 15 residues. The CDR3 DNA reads TGTGCCAGTAGTATAGCCGACGGTATGGGCTACGAGCAGTACTTC. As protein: CASSIADGMGYEQYF.

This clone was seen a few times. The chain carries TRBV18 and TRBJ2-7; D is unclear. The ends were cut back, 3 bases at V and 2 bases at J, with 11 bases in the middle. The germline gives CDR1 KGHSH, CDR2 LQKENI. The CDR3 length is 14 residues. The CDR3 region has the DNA TGTGCCAGCTCACCGAGGCAGGAAGCCTACGAGCAGTACTTC. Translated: CASSPRQEAYEQYF.